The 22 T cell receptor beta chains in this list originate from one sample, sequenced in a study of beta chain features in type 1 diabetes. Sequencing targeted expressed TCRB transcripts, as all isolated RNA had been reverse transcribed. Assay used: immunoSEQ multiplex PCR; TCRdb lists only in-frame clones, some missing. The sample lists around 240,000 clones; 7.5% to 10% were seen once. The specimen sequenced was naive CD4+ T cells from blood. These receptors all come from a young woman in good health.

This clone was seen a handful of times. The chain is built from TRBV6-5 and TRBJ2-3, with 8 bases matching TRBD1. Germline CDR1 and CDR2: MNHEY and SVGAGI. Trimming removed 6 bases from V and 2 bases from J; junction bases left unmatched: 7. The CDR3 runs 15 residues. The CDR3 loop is CASRVDRGFTDTQYF. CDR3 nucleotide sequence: TGTGCCAGCAGGGTCGACAGGGGTTTCACAGATACGCAGTATTTT.

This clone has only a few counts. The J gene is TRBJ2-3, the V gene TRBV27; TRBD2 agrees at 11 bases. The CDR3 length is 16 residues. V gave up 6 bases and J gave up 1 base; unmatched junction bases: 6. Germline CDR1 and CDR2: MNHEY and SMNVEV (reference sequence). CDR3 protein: CASRNRLAGRTDTQYF. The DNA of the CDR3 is TGTGCCAGCAGGAACCGACTAGCGGGACGCACAGATACGCAGTATTTT.

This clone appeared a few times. This chain's CDR3 is CASESGTGADTQYF. CDR3 bases: TGCGCCAGCGAAAGCGGGACAGGGGCAGATACGCAGTATTTT. The V and J genes are TRBV5-1 and TRBJ2-3; TRBD1 aligns across 10 bases. This CDR3 spans 14 amino acids. Losses at the gene ends were 7 bases for V and 4 bases for J; bases not matched to a gene: 6. Germline V CDR1 and CDR2: SGHRS, YFSETQ.

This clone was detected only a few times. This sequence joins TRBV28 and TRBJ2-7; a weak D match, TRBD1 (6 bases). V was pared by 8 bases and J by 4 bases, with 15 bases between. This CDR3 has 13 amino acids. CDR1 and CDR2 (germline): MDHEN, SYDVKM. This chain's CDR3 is CASAGNREYEQYF. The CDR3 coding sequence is TGTGCCAGCGCCGGTAACAGGGAATACGAGCAGTACTTC.

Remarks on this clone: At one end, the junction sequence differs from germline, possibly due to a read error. DNA for the CDR3: TGTGCCAGCAGCTCCTCCACCGGGACTAGCTCCCACAATGAGCAGTTCTTC. Translated: CASSSSTGTSSHNEQFF. The chain couples TRBV11-2 to TRBJ2-1; TRBD2 agrees at 9 bases. This CDR3 comprises 17 residues. The germline CDR1 and CDR2 sequences are SGHAT and FQNNGV.

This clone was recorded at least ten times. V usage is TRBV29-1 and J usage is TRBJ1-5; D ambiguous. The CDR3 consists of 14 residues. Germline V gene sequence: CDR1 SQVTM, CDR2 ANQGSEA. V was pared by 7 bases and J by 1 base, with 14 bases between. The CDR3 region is CSAGGAGSNQPQHF. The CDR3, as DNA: TGCAGCGCCGGAGGAGCGGGGAGCAATCAGCCCCAGCATTTT. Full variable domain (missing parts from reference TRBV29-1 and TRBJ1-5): SAVISQKPSRDICQRGTSLTIQCQVDSQVTMMFWYRQQPGQSLTLIATANQGSEATYESGFVIDKFPISRPNLTFSTLTVSNMSPEDSSIYLCSAGGAGSNQPQHFGDGTRLSIL.

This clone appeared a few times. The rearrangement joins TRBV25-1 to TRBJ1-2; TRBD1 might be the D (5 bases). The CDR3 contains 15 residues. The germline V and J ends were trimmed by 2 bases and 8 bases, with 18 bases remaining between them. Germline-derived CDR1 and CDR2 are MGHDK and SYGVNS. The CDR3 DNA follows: TGTGCCAGCAGTGAAGATGCACGTCAGGGCCAGGGCTACACCTTC. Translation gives CASSEDARQGQGYTF.

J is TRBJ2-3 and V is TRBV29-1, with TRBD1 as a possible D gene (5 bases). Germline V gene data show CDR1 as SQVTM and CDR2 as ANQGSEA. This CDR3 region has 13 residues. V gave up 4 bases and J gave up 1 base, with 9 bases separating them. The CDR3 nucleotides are TGCAGCGTTGTTGGGGCAGGCACAGATACGCAGTATTTT. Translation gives CSVVGAGTDTQYF.

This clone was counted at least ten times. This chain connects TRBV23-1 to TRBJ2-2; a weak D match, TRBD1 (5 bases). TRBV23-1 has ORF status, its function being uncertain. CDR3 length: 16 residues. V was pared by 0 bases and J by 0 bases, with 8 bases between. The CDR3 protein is CASSQSQGTNTGELFF. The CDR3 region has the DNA TGCGCCAGCAGTCAATCGCAGGGCACGAACACCGGGGAGCTGTTTTTT.

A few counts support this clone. DNA for the CDR3: TGTGCCAGCAGCTTAGTGGGGACAGTGCCGGGTGAAAAACTGTTTTTT. Translating it yields CASSLVGTVPGEKLFF. The chain carries TRBV7-2 and TRBJ1-4, with TRBD1 identical over 7 bases. CDR3 length: 16 residues. With 1 base clipped from V and 7 bases from J, the junction kept 9 bases outside the gene matches. The germline gives CDR1 SGHTA, CDR2 FQGNSA.

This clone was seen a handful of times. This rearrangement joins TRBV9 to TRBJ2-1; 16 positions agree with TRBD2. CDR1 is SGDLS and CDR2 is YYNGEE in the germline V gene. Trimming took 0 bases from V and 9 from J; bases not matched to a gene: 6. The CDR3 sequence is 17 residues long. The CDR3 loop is CASSVVGTSGRAAEQFF. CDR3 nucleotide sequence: TGTGCCAGCAGCGTAGTTGGGACTAGCGGGAGGGCCGCTGAGCAGTTCTTC. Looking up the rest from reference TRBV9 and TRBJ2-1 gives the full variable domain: DSGVTQTPKHLITATGQRVTLRCSPRSGDLSVYWYQQSLDQGLQFLIQYYNGEERAKGNILERFSAQQFPDLHSELNLSSLELGDSALYFCASSVVGTSGRAAEQFFGPGTRLTVL.

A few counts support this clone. The CDR3 DNA sequence: TGTGCCACCTTGGACAGGACCTCCTACGAGCAGTACTTC. This codes for CATLDRTSYEQYF. V usage is TRBV2 and J usage is TRBJ2-7; 7 positions agree with TRBD1. This CDR3 has 13 residues. J gave up 0 bases and V 10 bases, and 6 bases lay outside the gene matches. Per germline, CDR1 SNHLY and CDR2 FYNNEI.

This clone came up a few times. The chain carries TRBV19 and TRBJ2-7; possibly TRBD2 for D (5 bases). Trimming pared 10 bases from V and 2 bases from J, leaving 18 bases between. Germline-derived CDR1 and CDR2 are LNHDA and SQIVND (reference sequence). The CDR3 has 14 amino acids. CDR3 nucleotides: TGTGCCATCCCCCTAGGGCAGACTACCTACGAGCAGTACTTC. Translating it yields CAIPLGQTTYEQYF.

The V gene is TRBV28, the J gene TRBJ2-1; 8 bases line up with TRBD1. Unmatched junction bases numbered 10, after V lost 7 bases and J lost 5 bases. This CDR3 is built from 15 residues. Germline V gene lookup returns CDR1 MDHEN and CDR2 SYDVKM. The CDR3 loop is CASTRPPTGDNEQFF. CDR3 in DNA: TGTGCCAGCACCCGACCCCCGACAGGGGACAATGAGCAGTTCTTC.

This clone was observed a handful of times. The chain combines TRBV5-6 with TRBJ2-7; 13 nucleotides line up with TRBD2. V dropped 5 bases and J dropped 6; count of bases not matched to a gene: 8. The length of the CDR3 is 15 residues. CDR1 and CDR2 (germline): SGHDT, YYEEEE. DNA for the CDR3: TGTGCCAGCAGTCTCCTGACTAGCGGGGGGTTCGAGCAGTACTTC. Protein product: CASSLLTSGGFEQYF.

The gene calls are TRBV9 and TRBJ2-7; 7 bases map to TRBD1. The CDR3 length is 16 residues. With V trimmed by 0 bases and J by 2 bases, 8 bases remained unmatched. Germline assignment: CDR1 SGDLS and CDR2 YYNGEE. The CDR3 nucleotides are TGTGCCAGCAGCGTAGGAATGACAGGGCAAACCTACGAGCAGTACTTC. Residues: CASSVGMTGQTYEQYF.

CDR3 bases: TGTGCCTGGAGTCGGGGTGTACAAAACTATGGCTACACCTTC. This codes for CAWSRGVQNYGYTF. V gene TRBV30 combines with J gene TRBJ1-2; no clear D. The CDR3 contains 14 residues. The germline V gene has CDR1 GTSNPN and CDR2 SVGIG (reference sequence). Trimming shortened V by 2 bases and J by 2 bases, and 12 bases separated the two germline ends. Full variable domain (outside the CDR3, taken from reference TRBV30 and TRBJ1-2): SQTIHQWPATLVQPVGSPLSLECTVEGTSNPNLYWYRQAAGRGLQLLFYSVGIGQISSEVPQNLSASRPQDRQFILSSKKLLLSDSGFYLCAWSRGVQNYGYTFGSGTRLTVV.

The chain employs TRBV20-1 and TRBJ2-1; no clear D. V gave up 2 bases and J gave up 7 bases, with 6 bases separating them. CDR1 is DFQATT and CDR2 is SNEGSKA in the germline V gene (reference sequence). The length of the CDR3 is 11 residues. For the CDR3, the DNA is TGCAGTGCTAGACAGGTTAATGAGCAGTTCTTC. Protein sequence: CSARQVNEQFF.

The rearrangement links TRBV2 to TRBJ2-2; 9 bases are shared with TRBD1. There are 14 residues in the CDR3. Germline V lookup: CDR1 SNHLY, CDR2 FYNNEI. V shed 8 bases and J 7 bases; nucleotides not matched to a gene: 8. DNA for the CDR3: TGTGCCAGCGGGGGACAGGGACGTAACGGGGAGCTGTTTTTT. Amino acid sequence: CASGGQGRNGELFF.

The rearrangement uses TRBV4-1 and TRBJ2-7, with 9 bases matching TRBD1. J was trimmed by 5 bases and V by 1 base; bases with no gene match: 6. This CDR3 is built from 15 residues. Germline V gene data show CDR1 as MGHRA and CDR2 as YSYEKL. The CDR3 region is CASSQGRDRVDEQYF. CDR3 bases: TGCGCCAGCAGCCAAGGCCGGGACAGGGTAGACGAGCAGTACTTC.

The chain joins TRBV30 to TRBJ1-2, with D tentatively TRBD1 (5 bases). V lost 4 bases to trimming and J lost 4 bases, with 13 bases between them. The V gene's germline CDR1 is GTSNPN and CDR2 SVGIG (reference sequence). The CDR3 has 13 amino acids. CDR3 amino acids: CAWIPSGGYGYTF. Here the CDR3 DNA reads TGTGCCTGGATACCGTCGGGGGGCTATGGCTACACCTTC.

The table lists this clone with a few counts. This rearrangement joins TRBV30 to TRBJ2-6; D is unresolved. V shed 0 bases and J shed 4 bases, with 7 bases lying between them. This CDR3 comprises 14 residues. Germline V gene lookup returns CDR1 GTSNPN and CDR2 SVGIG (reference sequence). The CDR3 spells CAWSVSRGANVLTF. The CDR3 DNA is TGTGCCTGGAGTGTATCGCGAGGGGCCAACGTCCTGACTTTC.